Sequencing of this T cell receptor (beta chain) was carried out in a study of blood T cell repertoires in COVID-19. The CDR3 is 16 residues long. Trimming took 5 bases from V and 6 from J; bases not matched to a gene: 9. Germline V CDR1 and CDR2: LNHDA, SQIVND (reference sequence). As processed by the authors: The assay estimated nucleated cells by amplifying reference gene primers. Assay used: immunoSEQ multiplex PCR; TCRdb lists only in-frame clones, some missing. V, J and clone size are those of that table, while D and trimming were read from the DNA. The repertoire holds just over 300,000 clones, with 89% as singletons. Membership in each cohort depended on participant-reported clinical history.

The source is a woman in her 40s who had recovered from COVID-19. Specimen: PBMCs or T cells enriched from blood (not recorded which). The J gene is TRBJ2-2, the V gene TRBV19, with TRBD2 matching over 10 bases. The CDR3 sequence is CASSVASGGRPGELFF. Written as DNA, the CDR3 is TGTGCCAGTAGTGTCGCTAGCGGGGGAAGACCCGGGGAGCTGTTTTTT. Full variable domain (remainder filled in from reference TRBV19 and TRBJ2-2): DGGITQSPKYLFRKEGQNVTLSCEQNLNHDAMYWYRQDPGQGLRLIYYSQIVNDFQKGDIAEGYSVSREKKESFPLTVTSAQKNPTAFYLCASSVASGGRPGELFFGEGSRLTVL.